These T cell receptor beta chains were read from a single sample in a study of PD-L1 blockade in urothelial cancer. Sequencing used immunoSEQ multiplex PCR; TCRdb keeps in-frame clones, though not all of them. Here the sample spans tens of thousands of clones, approximately 80% being singletons. The input for sequencing was PBMCs, taken around atezolizumab (anti-PD-L1) treatment. Receptors originate from a man older than 75 with urothelial cancer. Each CDR3 is given with its conserved first and last residue. Each record gives: D gene, V gene, J gene, clone size, CDR3 DNA, CDR3 protein. D genes are given only for firm matches. For some rows the clone size is stated as once, few or many, or as a class when expanded; others skip it.

TRBD2	TRBV28	TRBJ2-3	medium-sized	TGTGCCAGCAGTTGGGCTAGCGGGAACGTAGATACGCAGTATTTT	CASSWASGNVDTQYF
.	TRBV27	TRBJ1-1	.	TGTGCCAGCACCCCAGGATGGGGGAGGGGCATGAACACTGAAGCTTTCTTT	CASTPGWGRGMNTEAFF
TRBD1	TRBV29-1	TRBJ1-1	.	TGCAGCGTTGGGGGGACAGGGGGCGATGTTCGTGAAGCTTTCTTT	CSVGGTGGDVREAFF
TRBD2	TRBV15	TRBJ2-1	.	TGTGCCACCAGCAGAGATGGTCTAGCGGGCAATGAGCAGTTCTTC	CATSRDGLAGNEQFF
TRBD2	TRBV15	TRBJ2-3	.	TGTGCCACCAGAGGCCGGGGGGGGGCTTCTAGCACAGATACGCAGTATTTT	CATRGRGGASSTDTQYF
TRBD1	TRBV6-6	TRBJ2-7	.	TGTGCCAGCAGTGTGGGACAGGGGGGTTACGAGCAGTACTTC	CASSVGQGGYEQYF
.	TRBV7-2	TRBJ1-1	.	TGTGCCAGCAGCTTAGATAATAGGCGGGGAACTGAAGCTTTCTTT	CASSLDNRRGTEAFF
TRBD2	TRBV7-8	TRBJ2-1	.	TGTGCCAGCAGCCCCCGGAGCGGGATCTCCTACAATGAGCAGTTCTTC	CASSPRSGISYNEQFF
.	TRBV7-2	TRBJ2-6	.	TGTGCCAGCAGCTTTAGGGGATCTGGGGCCAACGTCCTGACTTTC	CASSFRGSGANVLTF
.	TRBV7-6	TRBJ2-5	.	TGTGCCAGCAGCCAAACGGGCGGGGCCCAAGAGACCCAGTACTTC	CASSQTGGAQETQYF
TRBD1	TRBV18	TRBJ1-1	.	TGTGCCAGCTCACCCCGACAGGGGGCGCTTGATCTACCTGAAGCTTTCTTT	CASSPRQGALDLPEAFF
TRBD1	TRBV11-1	TRBJ2-5	once	TGTGCCAGCAGCACGTCAGGACAGGGACGCGAGACCCAGTACTTC	CASSTSGQGRETQYF
TRBD1	TRBV18	TRBJ1-4	.	TGTGCCAGCTCTTCCCGGACAGGGACTAATGAAAAACTGTTTTTT	CASSSRTGTNEKLFF
.	TRBV18	TRBJ2-5	.	TGTGCCAGCTCACCCCCGAAACGATACGGAGAGACCCAGTACTTC	CASSPPKRYGETQYF
.	TRBV19	TRBJ2-7	.	TGTGCCAGTGCGGCCACTAGGTCCTACTCCTACGAGCAGTACTTC	CASAATRSYSYEQYF
.	TRBV18	TRBJ1-4	few	TGTGCCAGCTCACCAAACCAACAGTCTAATGAAAAACTGTTTTTT	CASSPNQQSNEKLFF
TRBD1	TRBV7-6	TRBJ1-1	.	TGTGCCAGCAGCAGATGGACAGGGGAGAACACTGAAGCTTTCTTT	CASSRWTGENTEAFF